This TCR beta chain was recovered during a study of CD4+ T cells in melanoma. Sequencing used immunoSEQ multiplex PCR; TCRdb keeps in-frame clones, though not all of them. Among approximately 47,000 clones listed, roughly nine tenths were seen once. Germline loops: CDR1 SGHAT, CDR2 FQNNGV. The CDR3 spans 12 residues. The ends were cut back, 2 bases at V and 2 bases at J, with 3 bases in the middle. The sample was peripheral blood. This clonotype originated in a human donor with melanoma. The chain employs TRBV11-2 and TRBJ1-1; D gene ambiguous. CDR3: CASSLLNTEAFF. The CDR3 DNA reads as TGTGCCAGCAGCTTACTTAACACTGAAGCTTTCTTT.